This entry describes one TCR beta chain. Its antigen is not identified. The data were obtained in a study of cytomegalovirus exposure and HLA in healthy donors. General study points: Owing to their indistinguishability, certain V segments, notably TRBV6-2 and TRBV6-3, were excluded. Later analysis identified several of the most significant clusters that appeared linked to common viral pathogens. Data from an earlier analysis indicated that most TCR beta V segments were productive either about 87% or about 30% of the time. Roughly uniform depth of sequencing across donors was assumed in presence/absence analyses.

The PCR employed 60 Vbeta primers together with 13 Jbeta primers. Sequenced by immunoSEQ multiplex PCR; TCRdb stores in-frame clones only, minus some. The sample contains approximately 160,000 clones, just under 80% of which appear only once. The germline CDR1 and CDR2 sequences are SGHRS and YFSETQ. V was clipped by 4 bases and J by 5 bases; unmatched bases: 3. The CDR3 totals 14 residues. The receptor was isolated from a woman in her 50s in good health and CMV-seropositive. The specimen was PBMCs. The V call is TRBV5-1, the J call TRBJ2-5, with 12 bases identical to TRBD1. CDR3 in amino acids: CASSRDRGQETQYF. DNA for the CDR3: TGCGCCAGCAGCCGGGACAGGGGGCAGGAGACCCAGTACTTC.